Presented here are 15 T cell receptor beta chains from one specimen sequenced in a study of control samples from healthy donors and cancer patients. Some clones are missing from TCRdb's copy, which holds only in-frame ones; the method was immunoSEQ multiplex PCR. The profile shows 50,000 to 75,000 clones, around 90% of them singletons. The specimen was PBMCs. These receptor sequences come from a man in his 60s with colorectal cancer.

The J gene is TRBJ2-7, the V gene TRBV28; D gene unclear. This CDR3 contains 15 residues. Germline CDR1 MDHEN, CDR2 SYDVKM. The ends were cut back, 7 bases at V and 5 bases at J, with 21 bases in the middle. The CDR3 loop reads CASTAPPSGGHEQYF. The DNA for the CDR3 is TGTGCCAGCACTGCTCCCCCCTCCGGCGGTCACGAGCAGTACTTC.

V usage is TRBV24-1 and J usage is TRBJ2-3; 9 bases agree with TRBD1. The V segment lost 9 bases and the J segment 1 base; nucleotides outside the gene matches: 4. Germline loops: CDR1 KGHDR, CDR2 SFDVKD. The CDR3 is 14 amino acids. CDR3 sequence: CATQRQGGTDTQYF. As DNA, the CDR3 is TGTGCCACCCAAAGACAGGGGGGCACAGATACGCAGTATTTT.

This clone was seen a few times. This chain uses TRBV2 with TRBJ1-6, with 8 bases aligning to TRBD1. J was trimmed by 7 bases and V by 11 bases; bases with no gene match: 7. This CDR3 comprises 13 residues. Germline CDR1 reads SNHLY; CDR2 reads FYNNEI. This CDR3 is CALSRDRNSPLHF. CDR3 bases: TGTGCCTTATCCCGGGACAGGAATTCACCCCTCCACTTT.

The rearrangement links TRBV4-2 to TRBJ1-1; D perhaps matches TRBD1 (5 bases). Germline CDR1 reads LGHNA; CDR2 reads YNFKEQ. The CDR3 contains 14 residues. V was cut by 3 bases and J by 1 base, with 9 bases left in between. CDR3 residues: CASSHLGPNTEAFF. Here the CDR3 DNA reads TGTGCCAGCAGCCACTTGGGACCGAACACTGAAGCTTTCTTT.

Comment on this clone: The junction differs from germline at one of its ends, possibly a read error. This chain links TRBV11-3 with TRBJ2-7; the match to TRBD1 covers 8 bases. Germline V gene lookup returns CDR1 SGHNT and CDR2 YENEEA. The CDR3 loop spans 15 amino acids. In DNA form, the CDR3 reads TGTGCCGGCAGCTCCGAGACAGGGGCAAGGTGCGAGCAGTACTTC. Amino acid sequence: CAGSSETGARCEQYF.

Only a few counts were recorded for this clone. This chain connects TRBV4-3 to TRBJ2-3; 11 bases line up with TRBD2. The J segment lost 1 base and the V segment lost 4 bases, leaving 7 bases of the junction unmatched. From germline, CDR1 is LGHNA and CDR2 YSLEER. The CDR3 spans 17 residues. CDR3 residues: CASSPSASGGRTDTQYF. The DNA for the CDR3 is TGCGCCAGCAGCCCTAGCGCTAGCGGGGGGCGCACAGATACGCAGTATTTT.

V is TRBV6-1 and J is TRBJ1-5; TRBD1 is a possible D gene (6 bases). Germline CDR1 MNHNS, CDR2 SASEGT. Trimming removed 2 bases at V and 6 bases at J, with 17 bases between. The CDR3 totals 16 residues. As DNA, the CDR3 is TGTGCCAGCAGTGAACGCGGCAGGGGATCAGGTCAGCCCCAGCATTTT. It translates to CASSERGRGSGQPQHF.

The V call is TRBV29-1, the J call TRBJ2-6; weak D call: TRBD1 (6 bases). The germline V gene has CDR1 SQVTM and CDR2 ANQGSEA. The length of the CDR3 is 15 residues. Trimming removed 3 bases at V and 0 bases at J, with 9 bases between. The CDR3 sequence is CSVETGTSGANVLTF. The DNA for the CDR3 is TGCAGCGTTGAGACAGGCACCTCTGGGGCCAACGTCCTGACTTTC.

V and J are TRBV7-3 and TRBJ2-3; D unclear. Germline CDR1 reads SGHTA; CDR2 reads FQGTGA. The V end was cut by 5 bases, the J end by 1 base, with 10 bases between. This CDR3 is built from 14 residues. This CDR3 is CASSRAGGTDTQYF. In DNA, the CDR3 is TGTGCCAGCAGCAGGGCTGGGGGCACAGATACGCAGTATTTT.

The rearrangement links TRBV6-5 to TRBJ1-3, with D perhaps matching TRBD1 (5 bases). The CDR3 loop spans 15 amino acids. Trimming pared 5 bases from V and 0 bases from J, leaving 11 bases between. Per the germline V gene, CDR1 is MNHEY and CDR2 is SVGAGI. The DNA of the CDR3 is TGTGCCAGCAGTAGGGACGGAAACTCTGGAAACACCATATATTTT. Translation gives CASSRDGNSGNTIYF.

This clone was observed a single time. This chain connects TRBV7-2 to TRBJ2-5, with TRBD2 as a possible D gene (7 bases). Trimming took 0 bases from V and 4 from J, leaving 12 bases between them. There are 15 residues in the CDR3. CDR1 is SGHTA, CDR2 FQGNSA, per germline. The CDR3 region is CASSLAGGRLETQYF. For the CDR3, the DNA is TGTGCCAGCAGCTTAGCGGGGGGGCGGTTAGAGACCCAGTACTTC.

The chain employs TRBV9 and TRBJ1-1; 7 nucleotides agree with TRBD1. Germline V CDR1 and CDR2: SGDLS, YYNGEE. The V segment lost 3 bases and the J segment 5 bases; nucleotides outside the gene matches: 13. CDR3 length: 16 amino acids. The CDR3 here is CASSAYRPQGGTEAFF. CDR3 in DNA: TGTGCCAGCAGCGCATACAGGCCCCAGGGGGGAACTGAAGCTTTCTTT.

The CDR3 spells CASGGTGGWQPQHF. CDR3 nucleotide sequence: TGTGCCAGCGGCGGGACAGGGGGCTGGCAGCCCCAGCATTTT. The chain combines TRBV2 with TRBJ1-5, with TRBD1 identical over 12 bases. Germline V CDR1 and CDR2: SNHLY, FYNNEI. This CDR3 spans 14 amino acids. The V and J ends lost 8 bases and 7 bases, in that order; junction bases with no gene match: 6.

The CDR3 DNA is TGTGCCAGCTCACCACGGGCCCCAGGCGGCCTCGATGGCTACACCTTC. Encoded protein: CASSPRAPGGLDGYTF. The chain employs TRBV18 and TRBJ1-2; D gene uncertain. Germline V CDR1 and CDR2: KGHSH, LQKENI. V was pared by 1 base and J by 6 bases, with 18 bases between. CDR3 length: 16 amino acids.

The V call is TRBV4-1, the J call TRBJ1-1; possibly TRBD1 for D (6 bases). This CDR3 region has 14 residues. In germline, CDR1 is MGHRA, CDR2 YSYEKL. V was shortened by 2 bases and J by 5 bases, with 12 bases between the two germline ends. The DNA for the CDR3 is TGCGCCAGCAGCCAACACGTTGGACAGACTGAAGCTTTCTTT. Translation: CASSQHVGQTEAFF.